These 8 T cell receptor beta chains share one sample of origin, sequenced in a study of response to subunit inactivated influenza vaccine. Using its own MiXCR run on the RT-PCR reads, TCRdb lists one record per CDR3 protein. The sample yields roughly 670,000 distinct CDR3 sequences, 14% seen once. The sample was PBMCs from blood, taken 14 to 15 days before vaccination. The source is a man aged 50-59 years who received an inactivated influenza vaccine.

The chain links TRBV20-1 to TRBJ2-1; D ambiguous. The CDR3 loop spans 16 amino acids. Trimming stripped 2 bases from V and 0 bases from J, with 14 bases between. CDR1 is DFQATT and CDR2 is SNEGSKA in the germline V gene (reference sequence). In DNA, the CDR3 is TGCAGTGCTAGATGGAGAACTGGTAGCTCCTACAATGAGCAGTTCTTC. This gives the protein CSARWRTGSSYNEQFF.

This chain uses TRBV6-5 with TRBJ2-5; D gene ambiguous. CDR3 length: 14 amino acids. CDR1 and CDR2 from the germline V gene are MNHEY and SVGAGI. V was cut by 4 bases and J by 5 bases, with 14 bases left in between. CDR3 sequence reads: CASSSGLPPETQYF. CDR3 DNA sequence: TGTGCCAGCAGTTCTGGATTGCCGCCGGAGACCCAGTACTTC.

At least ten counts were recorded for this clonotype. This chain joins TRBV28 and TRBJ2-4, with D possibly called TRBD1 or TRBD2 (5 bases each). The CDR3 sequence is 18 residues long. Germline V gives CDR1 MDHEN, CDR2 SYDVKM. Trimming cost V 1 base and J 0 bases, with 16 bases left between them. CDR3 in amino acids: CASSLSEFREIAKNIQYF. The CDR3, as DNA: TGTGCCAGCAGTTTATCTGAATTCAGGGAGATAGCCAAAAACATTCAGTACTTC.

The V gene is TRBV4-1, the J gene TRBJ2-7; tentative D call: TRBD1 (6 bases). V lost 0 bases and J lost 3, with 12 bases in between. The CDR3 extends over 15 amino acids. From germline, CDR1 is MGHRA and CDR2 YSYEKL. CDR3 DNA sequence: TGCGCCAGCAGCCAAGACTCCGGGACACTCTACGAGCAGTACTTC. Amino acids: CASSQDSGTLYEQYF.

This clonotype showed up just a few times. The rearrangement links TRBV4-3 to TRBJ1-1; D may be TRBD1 (5 bases). Trimming stripped 3 bases from V and 1 base from J, with 12 bases between. Germline-derived CDR1 and CDR2 are LGHNA and YSLEER. This CDR3 has 15 residues. For the CDR3, the DNA is TGCGCCAGCAGCCAGGCCAGGGAGGCGAACACTGAAGCTTTCTTT. Encoded protein: CASSQAREANTEAFF.

The genes are TRBV7-9 and TRBJ2-3, with a tentative D call TRBD1 (6 bases). The ends were cut back, 3 bases at V and 2 bases at J, with 12 bases in the middle. The germline gives CDR1 SEHNR, CDR2 FQNEAQ (reference sequence). The CDR3 sequence is 15 residues long. CDR3 amino acids: CASSFDRLYTDTQYF. Written as DNA, the CDR3 is TGTGCCAGCAGCTTTGACAGGCTATACACAGATACGCAGTATTTT. Supplemented by reference TRBV7-9 and TRBJ2-3, the full variable domain reads DTGVSQNPRHKITKRGQNVTFRCDPISEHNRLYWYRQTLGQGPEFLTYFQNEAQLEKSRLLSDRFSAERPKGSFSTLEIQRTEQGDSAMYLCASSFDRLYTDTQYFGPGTRLTVL.

This clonotype was counted only a few times. The chain recombines TRBV4-2 with TRBJ2-6; D remains unclear. The germline V gene has CDR1 LGHNA and CDR2 YNFKEQ. The germline V and J ends were trimmed by 0 bases and 0 bases, with 6 bases remaining between them. This CDR3 has 16 amino acids. CDR3 coding DNA: TGTGCCAGCAGCCAAGAGAGGACCTCTGGGGCCAACGTCCTGACTTTC. It is translated as CASSQERTSGANVLTF.

This chain uses TRBV7-2 with TRBJ2-1; possibly TRBD2 for D (7 bases). V dropped 4 bases and J dropped 0 bases, with 16 bases sitting between them. CDR1 and CDR2 (germline): SGHTA, FQGNSA. The CDR3 is 17 residues long. The CDR3 loop reads CASSSRGGASSYNEQFF. The CDR3 region has the DNA TGTGCCAGCAGCTCAAGGGGGGGAGCGAGCTCCTACAATGAGCAGTTCTTC.